Listed here is a single T cell receptor beta chain. What it binds is unknown. CDR1 is MNHNS, CDR2 SASEGT, per germline. The ends lost 6 bases at V and 6 bases at J; junction bases unmatched: 6. This CDR3 is built from 15 residues. This entry comes from a study of T cell repertoires in cytomegalovirus infection. Across the study: The authors relied on CMV epitopes, both recently identified HLA-C-restricted and well-studied HLA-B-restricted. CMV infection plus the matching HLA type was flagged by public TCR beta signatures.

Using its own MiXCR run on the reads, TCRdb lists one record per CDR3 protein. The repertoire holds 550,000 to 700,000 distinct CDR3 sequences, with roughly 42% as singletons. Study-level findings and limits: Cumulated frequencies of public TCR beta families served to identify carriers of CMV plus the relevant HLA. HLA-C-restricted, CMV-specific TCR beta clonotypes were dominant ex vivo.

The chain has TRBV6-1 and TRBJ2-3, with 13 bases fitting TRBD2. This receptor was obtained from a human donor in good health (CMV status not recorded). Some clones in this sample may be carry-over from other donors' samples. This specimen consisted of cultured PBMCs, obtained from culture after CMV antigen stimulation. As DNA, the CDR3 is TGTGCCAGCAGAGGACTAGCGGGAGCTTTGGATACGCAGTATTTT. Protein product: CASRGLAGALDTQYF.